These T cell receptor beta chains were read from a single sample in a study of CD8+CD57+ T cells in acquired aplastic anemia. One entry per CDR3 protein results from TCRdb running MiXCR on the reads. The table lists around 120,000 distinct CDR3 sequences, nearly 40% of them singletons. Material: sorted CD4+, CD8+, or CD8+CD57+ T cells (not recorded which) from PBMCs. These receptors all stem from a human donor with aplastic anemia. Each CDR3 is given with its conserved first and last residue. Each record gives: clone size, CDR3 length, J gene, V gene, D gene, CDR3 protein, CDR3 DNA. A D gene is named only where the DNA matches it firmly. Size is omitted from some rows. Given values are once, few, many or a class for expanded clones.

clone size: many; CDR3 length: 13; J gene: TRBJ2-7; V gene: TRBV29-1; D gene: -; CDR3 protein: CSVGLVGAGEQYF; CDR3 DNA: TGCAGCGTTGGATTAGTAGGGGCGGGCGAGCAGTACTTC
clone size: once; CDR3 length: 13; J gene: TRBJ1-1; V gene: TRBV19; D gene: -; CDR3 protein: CASTQEPNTEAFF; CDR3 DNA: TGTGCCAGTACCCAGGAGCCGAACACTGAAGCTTTCTTT
clone size: -; CDR3 length: 16; J gene: TRBJ2-5; V gene: TRBV4-1; D gene: TRBD1; CDR3 protein: CASSRVTGINQETQYF; CDR3 DNA: TGCGCCAGCAGCCGAGTGACAGGGATAAATCAAGAGACCCAGTACTTC
clone size: few; CDR3 length: 14; J gene: TRBJ1-1; V gene: TRBV6-1; D gene: -; CDR3 protein: CASSPRRFMAEAFF; CDR3 DNA: TGTGCCAGCAGTCCCCGGCGGTTTATGGCTGAAGCTTTCTTT
clone size: many; CDR3 length: 16; J gene: TRBJ1-6; V gene: TRBV4-1; D gene: -; CDR3 protein: CASSQDDRSYNSPLHF; CDR3 DNA: TGCGCCAGCAGCCAAGATGACAGATCTTATAATTCACCCCTCCACTTT
clone size: -; CDR3 length: 16; J gene: TRBJ1-5; V gene: TRBV5-6; D gene: -; CDR3 protein: CASSYGNGASNQPQHF; CDR3 DNA: TGTGCCAGCAGCTACGGGAACGGGGCCAGCAATCAGCCCCAGCATTTT
clone size: -; CDR3 length: 13; J gene: TRBJ2-1; V gene: TRBV19; D gene: -; CDR3 protein: CASSPEGYNEQFF; CDR3 DNA: TGTGCCAGTTCCCCAGAGGGTTACAATGAGCAGTTCTTC
clone size: many; CDR3 length: 16; J gene: TRBJ2-3; V gene: TRBV11-2; D gene: TRBD2; CDR3 protein: CASRTTAGAGRDTQYF; CDR3 DNA: TGTGCCAGCAGAACCACAGCGGGAGCAGGACGAGATACGCAGTATTTT
clone size: -; CDR3 length: 13; J gene: TRBJ2-7; V gene: TRBV10-1; D gene: -; CDR3 protein: CASSESITYEQYF; CDR3 DNA: TGCGCCAGCAGTGAGTCTATAACCTACGAGCAGTACTTC
clone size: -; CDR3 length: 15; J gene: TRBJ1-6; V gene: TRBV9; D gene: TRBD1; CDR3 protein: CASSLMDRDNSPLHF; CDR3 DNA: TGTGCCAGCAGCCTAATGGACAGGGATAATTCACCCCTCCACTTT
clone size: -; CDR3 length: 16; J gene: TRBJ2-7; V gene: TRBV25-1; D gene: TRBD1; CDR3 protein: CASSANWGTGIFEQYF; CDR3 DNA: TGTGCCAGCAGCGCCAATTGGGGGACAGGGATTTTCGAGCAGTACTTC
clone size: -; CDR3 length: 13; J gene: TRBJ1-2; V gene: TRBV25-1; D gene: -; CDR3 protein: CASNGGPRYGYTF; CDR3 DNA: TGTGCCAGCAATGGGGGTCCCCGATATGGCTACACCTTC
clone size: few; CDR3 length: 14; J gene: TRBJ2-7; V gene: TRBV6-1; D gene: TRBD1; CDR3 protein: CASSVNRGPYEQYF; CDR3 DNA: TGTGCCAGCAGTGTAAACAGGGGCCCCTACGAGCAGTACTTC
clone size: -; CDR3 length: 14; J gene: TRBJ2-7; V gene: TRBV28; D gene: -; CDR3 protein: CASRAPVDSLEQYF; CDR3 DNA: TGTGCCAGCAGGGCCCCGGTTGATTCACTCGAGCAGTACTTC
clone size: few; CDR3 length: 17; J gene: TRBJ1-6; V gene: TRBV30; D gene: -; CDR3 protein: CAWSRLQGTAYNSPLHF; CDR3 DNA: TGTGCCTGGAGTCGCTTACAGGGAACGGCCTATAATTCACCCCTCCACTTT
clone size: -; CDR3 length: 15; J gene: TRBJ1-1; V gene: TRBV7-9; D gene: -; CDR3 protein: CASSIMTALYTEAFF; CDR3 DNA: TGTGCCAGCAGTATCATGACAGCGCTTTACACTGAAGCTTTCTTT
clone size: -; CDR3 length: 13; J gene: TRBJ1-5; V gene: TRBV7-2; D gene: -; CDR3 protein: CASSPLTDQPQHF; CDR3 DNA: TGTGCCAGCAGCCCTCTGACAGACCAGCCCCAGCATTTT
clone size: many; CDR3 length: 13; J gene: TRBJ1-3; V gene: TRBV20-1; D gene: TRBD1; CDR3 protein: CSARDGQGNTIYF; CDR3 DNA: TGCAGTGCTAGAGATGGACAGGGTAACACCATATATTTT
clone size: many; CDR3 length: 16; J gene: TRBJ2-3; V gene: TRBV20-1; D gene: TRBD2; CDR3 protein: CSARAVSSGSTDTQYF; CDR3 DNA: TGCAGTGCTAGAGCGGTATCTAGCGGAAGCACAGATACGCAGTATTTT
clone size: -; CDR3 length: 13; J gene: TRBJ2-3; V gene: TRBV19; D gene: -; CDR3 protein: CASRALVTDTQYF; CDR3 DNA: TGTGCCAGCCGGGCACTAGTCACAGATACGCAGTATTTT
clone size: -; CDR3 length: 8; J gene: TRBJ1-6; V gene: TRBV20-1; D gene: -; CDR3 protein: CSARPLHF; CDR3 DNA: TGCAGTGCTAGACCCCTCCACTTT
clone size: many; CDR3 length: 12; J gene: TRBJ1-1; V gene: TRBV12-5; D gene: -; CDR3 protein: CVQCTGVTEAFF; CDR3 DNA: TGTGTACAATGTACGGGGGTCACTGAAGCTTTCTTT
clone size: -; CDR3 length: 13; J gene: TRBJ1-1; V gene: TRBV7-9; D gene: -; CDR3 protein: CASSPVGDTEAFF; CDR3 DNA: TGTGCCAGCAGCCCGGTGGGGGACACTGAAGCTTTCTTT
clone size: many; CDR3 length: 15; J gene: TRBJ2-2; V gene: TRBV6-1; D gene: -; CDR3 protein: CASTVHGAFTGELFF; CDR3 DNA: TGTGCCAGCACCGTCCACGGGGCATTTACCGGGGAGCTGTTTTTT
clone size: -; CDR3 length: 20; J gene: TRBJ1-5; V gene: TRBV6-1; D gene: -; CDR3 protein: CASSEEEGPSRVYSNQPQHF; CDR3 DNA: TGTGCCAGCAGTGAAGAAGAGGGCCCCAGCCGAGTTTATAGCAATCAGCCCCAGCATTTT
clone size: many; CDR3 length: 11; J gene: TRBJ2-3; V gene: TRBV6-6; D gene: -; CDR3 protein: CAAGSTDTQYF; CDR3 DNA: TGTGCCGCGGGTAGCACAGATACGCAGTATTTT
clone size: -; CDR3 length: 16; J gene: TRBJ1-1; V gene: TRBV27; D gene: -; CDR3 protein: CASSPLVGRMNTEAFF; CDR3 DNA: TGTGCCAGCAGTCCACTCGTGGGCAGGATGAACACTGAAGCTTTCTTT
clone size: -; CDR3 length: 14; J gene: TRBJ2-7; V gene: TRBV7-9; D gene: -; CDR3 protein: CASSLGAGSYEQYF; CDR3 DNA: TGTGCCAGCAGCCTAGGGGCGGGCTCCTACGAGCAGTACTTC
clone size: many; CDR3 length: 13; J gene: TRBJ1-1; V gene: TRBV29-1; D gene: -; CDR3 protein: CSVEGHRNTEAFF; CDR3 DNA: TGCAGCGTTGAAGGACATCGGAACACTGAAGCTTTCTTT
clone size: few; CDR3 length: 14; J gene: TRBJ1-1; V gene: TRBV5-5; D gene: -; CDR3 protein: CASSLATLDTEAFF; CDR3 DNA: TGTGCCAGCAGCTTGGCGACATTGGACACTGAAGCTTTCTTT
clone size: -; CDR3 length: 13; J gene: TRBJ1-1; V gene: TRBV19; D gene: -; CDR3 protein: CASSKRGGTEAFF; CDR3 DNA: TGCGCCAGTAGTAAGAGGGGAGGAACTGAAGCTTTCTTT
clone size: many; CDR3 length: 19; J gene: TRBJ1-5; V gene: TRBV5-4; D gene: -; CDR3 protein: CASSFWGPLPPYSNQPQHF; CDR3 DNA: TGTGCCAGCAGCTTTTGGGGACCCCTACCTCCATATAGCAATCAGCCCCAGCATTTT